This entry describes one TCR beta chain. The data stem from a study of T cells in Graves' hyperthyroidism and ophthalmopathy. RNA transcripts were the template for amplifying TCR beta CDR3 regions. Researchers ran a first-round RT-PCR on the TCR CDR3 using the HTBI primer set. MiXCR, run by TCRdb on the multiplex PCR reads, gives a single entry per CDR3 protein. This table has hundreds of thousands of distinct CDR3 sequences, 35% appearing once. V gave up 4 bases and J gave up 5 bases, with 22 bases separating them. The CDR3 runs to 17 residues. Per the germline V gene, CDR1 is KGHDR and CDR2 is SFDVKD.

The V gene is TRBV24-1, the J gene TRBJ2-5; the D call may be TRBD1 or TRBD2 (6 bases each). This sequence originates from a woman between 35 and 50 years old with Graves' hyperthyroidism. Sequenced material: blood. The DNA of the CDR3 is TGTGCCACCAGTGACCCCGGTAAGGGGGGCTGGTTGGAGACCCAGTACTTC. It yields the protein CATSDPGKGGWLETQYF.